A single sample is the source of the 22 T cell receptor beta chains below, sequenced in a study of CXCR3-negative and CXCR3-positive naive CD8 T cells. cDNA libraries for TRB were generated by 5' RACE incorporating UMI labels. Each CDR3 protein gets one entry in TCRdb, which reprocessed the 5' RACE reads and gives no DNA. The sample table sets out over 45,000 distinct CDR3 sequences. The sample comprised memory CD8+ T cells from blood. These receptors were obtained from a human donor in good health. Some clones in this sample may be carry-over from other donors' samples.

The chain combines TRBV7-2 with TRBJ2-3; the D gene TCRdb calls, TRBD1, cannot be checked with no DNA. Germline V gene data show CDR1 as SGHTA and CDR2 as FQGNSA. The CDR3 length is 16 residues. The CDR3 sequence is CASSNRDRGTLDTQYF.

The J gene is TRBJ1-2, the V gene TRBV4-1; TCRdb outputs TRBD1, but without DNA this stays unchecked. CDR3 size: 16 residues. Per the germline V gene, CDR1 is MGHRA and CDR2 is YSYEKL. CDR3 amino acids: CASSQGDGPANYGYTF.

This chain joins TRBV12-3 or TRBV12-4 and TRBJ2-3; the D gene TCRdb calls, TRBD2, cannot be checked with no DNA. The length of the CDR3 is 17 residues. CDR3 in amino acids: CASRPPDGREGTDTQYF.

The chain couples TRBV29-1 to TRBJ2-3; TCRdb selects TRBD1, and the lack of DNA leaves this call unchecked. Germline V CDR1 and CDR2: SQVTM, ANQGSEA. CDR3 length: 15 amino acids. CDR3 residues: CSVEDDRWGTDTQYF.

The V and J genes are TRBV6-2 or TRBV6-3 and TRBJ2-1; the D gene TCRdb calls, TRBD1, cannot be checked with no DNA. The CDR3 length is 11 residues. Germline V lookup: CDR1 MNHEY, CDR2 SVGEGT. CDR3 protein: CASSYGGEQFF.

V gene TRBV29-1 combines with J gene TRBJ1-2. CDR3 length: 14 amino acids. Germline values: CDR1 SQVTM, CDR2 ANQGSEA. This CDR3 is CSAKPSGGDKGYTF.

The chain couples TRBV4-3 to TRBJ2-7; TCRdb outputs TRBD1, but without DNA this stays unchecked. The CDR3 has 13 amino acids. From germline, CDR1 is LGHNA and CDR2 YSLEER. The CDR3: CAPWTGETYEQYF.

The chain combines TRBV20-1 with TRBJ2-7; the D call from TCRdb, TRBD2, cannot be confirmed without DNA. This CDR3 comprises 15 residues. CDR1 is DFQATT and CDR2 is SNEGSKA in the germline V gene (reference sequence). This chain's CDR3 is CSASPLAGVRYEQYF.

CDR3 sequence: CASSGLTGGPNQPQHF. The chain links TRBV25-1 to TRBJ1-5; TCRdb reports TRBD1, a call that lacks DNA to check it against. Germline V CDR1 and CDR2: MGHDK, SYGVNS. This CDR3 comprises 16 residues.

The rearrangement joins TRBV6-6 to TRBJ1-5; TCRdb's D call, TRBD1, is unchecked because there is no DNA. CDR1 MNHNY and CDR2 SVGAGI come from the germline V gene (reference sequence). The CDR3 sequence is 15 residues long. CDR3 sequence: CASSGSRGPGQPQHF.

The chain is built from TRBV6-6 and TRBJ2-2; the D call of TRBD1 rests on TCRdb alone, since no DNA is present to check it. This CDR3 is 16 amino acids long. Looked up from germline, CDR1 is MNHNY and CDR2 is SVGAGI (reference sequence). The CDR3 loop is CASSTWTGTNTGELFF.

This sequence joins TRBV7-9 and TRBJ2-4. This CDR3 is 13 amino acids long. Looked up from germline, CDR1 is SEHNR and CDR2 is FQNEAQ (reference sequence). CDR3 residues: CASSLDRKDIQYF.

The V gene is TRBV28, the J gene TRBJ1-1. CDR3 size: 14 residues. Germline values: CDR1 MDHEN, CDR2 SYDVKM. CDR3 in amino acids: CASSWDRGRAEAFF.

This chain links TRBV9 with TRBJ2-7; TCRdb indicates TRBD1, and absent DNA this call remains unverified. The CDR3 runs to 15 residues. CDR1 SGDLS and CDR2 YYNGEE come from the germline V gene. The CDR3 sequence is CASSVEFRDSYEQYF.

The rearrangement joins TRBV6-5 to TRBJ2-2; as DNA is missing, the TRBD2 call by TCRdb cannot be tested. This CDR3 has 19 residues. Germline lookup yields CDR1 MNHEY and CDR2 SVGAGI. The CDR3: CASSSGLAGGPTNTGELFF.

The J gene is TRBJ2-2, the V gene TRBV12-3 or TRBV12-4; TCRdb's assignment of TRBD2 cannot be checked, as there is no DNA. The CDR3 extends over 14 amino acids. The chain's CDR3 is CANSLPQGTGELFF.

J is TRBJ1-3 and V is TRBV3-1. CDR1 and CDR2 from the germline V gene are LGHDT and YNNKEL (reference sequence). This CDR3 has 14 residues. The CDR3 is CASSPPRGINTIYF.

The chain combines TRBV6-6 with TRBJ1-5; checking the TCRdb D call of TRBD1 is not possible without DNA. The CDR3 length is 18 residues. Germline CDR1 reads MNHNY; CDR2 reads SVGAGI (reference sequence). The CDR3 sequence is CASSYSIRDRGSNQPQHF.

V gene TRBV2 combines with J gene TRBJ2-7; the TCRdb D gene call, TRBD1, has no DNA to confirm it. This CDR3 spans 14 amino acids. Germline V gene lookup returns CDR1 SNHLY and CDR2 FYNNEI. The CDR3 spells CASSEPTGSGEQYF.

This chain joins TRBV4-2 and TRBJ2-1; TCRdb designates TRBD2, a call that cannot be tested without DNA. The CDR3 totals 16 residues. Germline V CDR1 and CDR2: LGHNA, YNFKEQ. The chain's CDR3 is CASSQDSGGLYNEQFF.

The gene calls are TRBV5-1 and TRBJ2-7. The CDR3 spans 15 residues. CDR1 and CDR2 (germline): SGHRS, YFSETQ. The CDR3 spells CASSLGLEVDYEQYF. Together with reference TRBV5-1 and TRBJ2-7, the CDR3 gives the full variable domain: KAGVTQTPRYLIKTRGQQVTLSCSPISGHRSVSWYQQTPGQGLQFLFEYFSETQRNKGNFPGRFSGRQFSNSRSEMNVSTLELGDSALYLCASSLGLEVDYEQYFGPGTRLTVT.

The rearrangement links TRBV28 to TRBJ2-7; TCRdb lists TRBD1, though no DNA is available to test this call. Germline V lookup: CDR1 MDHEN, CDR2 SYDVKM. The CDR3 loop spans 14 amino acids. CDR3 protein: CASTTRGQSHEQYF.